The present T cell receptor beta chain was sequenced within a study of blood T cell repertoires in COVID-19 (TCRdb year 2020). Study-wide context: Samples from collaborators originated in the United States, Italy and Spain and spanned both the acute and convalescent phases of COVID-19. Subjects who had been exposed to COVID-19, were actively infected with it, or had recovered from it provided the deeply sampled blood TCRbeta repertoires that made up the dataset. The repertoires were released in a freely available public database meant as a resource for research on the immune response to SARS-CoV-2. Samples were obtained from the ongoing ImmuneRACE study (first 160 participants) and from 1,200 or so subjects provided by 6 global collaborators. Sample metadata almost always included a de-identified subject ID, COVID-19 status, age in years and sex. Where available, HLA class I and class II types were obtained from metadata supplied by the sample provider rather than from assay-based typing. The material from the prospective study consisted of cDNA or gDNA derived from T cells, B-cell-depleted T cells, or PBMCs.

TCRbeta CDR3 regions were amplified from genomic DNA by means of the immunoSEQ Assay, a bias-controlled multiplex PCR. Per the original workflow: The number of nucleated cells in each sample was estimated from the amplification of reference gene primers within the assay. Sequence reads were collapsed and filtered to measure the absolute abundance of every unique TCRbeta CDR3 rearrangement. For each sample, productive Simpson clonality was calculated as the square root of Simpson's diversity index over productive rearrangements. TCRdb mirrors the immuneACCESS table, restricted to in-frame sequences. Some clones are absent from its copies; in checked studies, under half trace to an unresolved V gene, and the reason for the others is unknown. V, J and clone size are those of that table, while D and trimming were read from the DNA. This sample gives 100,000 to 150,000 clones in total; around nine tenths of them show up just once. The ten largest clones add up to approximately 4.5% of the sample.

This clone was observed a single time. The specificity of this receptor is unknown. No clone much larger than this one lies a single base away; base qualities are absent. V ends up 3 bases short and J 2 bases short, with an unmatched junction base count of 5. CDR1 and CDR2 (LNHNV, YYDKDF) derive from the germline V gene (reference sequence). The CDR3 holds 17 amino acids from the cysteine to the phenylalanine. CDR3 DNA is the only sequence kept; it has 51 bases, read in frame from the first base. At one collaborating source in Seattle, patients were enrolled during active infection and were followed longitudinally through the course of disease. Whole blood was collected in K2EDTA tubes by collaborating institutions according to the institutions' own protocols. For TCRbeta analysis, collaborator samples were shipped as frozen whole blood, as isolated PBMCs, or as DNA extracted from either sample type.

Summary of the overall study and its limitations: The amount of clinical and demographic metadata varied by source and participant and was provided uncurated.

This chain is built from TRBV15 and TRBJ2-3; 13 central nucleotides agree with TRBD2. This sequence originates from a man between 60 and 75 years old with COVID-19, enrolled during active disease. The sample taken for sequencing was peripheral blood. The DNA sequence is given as TGTGCCACCAGCAGCGGGACTAGCGGGGAAAACACAGATACGCAGTATTTT. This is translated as CATSSGTSGENTDTQYF.